A selection of T cell receptor beta chains follows, all from one sample in a study of metastatic and nonmetastatic thyroid tumors. With MiXCR, TCRdb reprocessed the PCR reads. This sample has approximately 10,000 clones, with roughly 21% found just once. The material sequenced was adjacent normal tissue. The receptors derive from a female donor with papillary thyroid cancer or a benign thyroid nodule (not recorded which). Some clones in this sample may be carry-over from other donors' samples. Both conserved end residues are part of each CDR3. A D gene is named only where the DNA matches it firmly. Clone sizes are given selectively: once, few, many, or a class where the clone is expanded.

CDR3 DNA | CDR3 protein | clone size | V gene | D gene | J gene | CDR3 length
TGCAGTGCTAGAGTTTTGGGGTCTGGGGCCAACGTCCTGACTTTC | CSARVLGSGANVLTF | many | TRBV20-1 | . | TRBJ2-6 | 15
TGCGCCAGCAGCCCTACGAGACAATCTGAAGCTTTCTTT | CASSPTRQSEAFF | many | TRBV5-1 | . | TRBJ1-1 | 13
TGTGCCAGTCTTGAAGCGGGACCAGGCACAGATACGCAGTATTTT | CASLEAGPGTDTQYF | many | TRBV11-2 | TRBD2 | TRBJ2-3 | 15
TGTGCCAGCAGCACAGGACAGGCGACAACTAATGAAAAACTGTTTTTT | CASSTGQATTNEKLFF | . | TRBV11-2 | TRBD1 | TRBJ1-4 | 16
TGCAGTGCTAGAACCTCCGGGACAGGGGGCTACGAGCAGTACTTC | CSARTSGTGGYEQYF | many | TRBV20-1 | TRBD1 | TRBJ2-7 | 15
TGTGCCACCAGTGTTTTATACACGAGTCCCACGGGGGGCTCCTACAAGGAGCAGTTCTTC | CATSVLYTSPTGGSYKEQFF | . | TRBV24-1 | . | TRBJ2-1 | 20
TGCAGTGCTAAGTGGGCGGGAGAGCCCTACGAGCAGTACTTC | CSAKWAGEPYEQYF | many | TRBV20-1 | TRBD2 | TRBJ2-7 | 14
TGTGCCAGCAGTTTAGGGACTACCTACGAGCAGTACTTC | CASSLGTTYEQYF | few | TRBV28 | TRBD2 | TRBJ2-7 | 13
TGTGCCAGCAGTTACCAAACGCGGCCTTTCCAGGCTGAAAAACTGTTTTTT | CASSYQTRPFQAEKLFF | many | TRBV6-2/TRBV6-3 | . | TRBJ1-4 | 17
TGTGCCAGCAGTAAGACTGATATCACAGATACGCATTATTTT | CASSKTDITDTHYF | . | TRBV12-3/TRBV12-4 | . | TRBJ2-3 | 14
TGTGCCAGCAGTGAAGATTTGGGGCGGGCTGAAAAACTGTTTTTT | CASSEDLGRAEKLFF | medium-sized | TRBV2 | . | TRBJ1-4 | 15
TGTGCCAGCAGCGTAGCGGCAGGGCGGTACGAGCAGTACTTC | CASSVAAGRYEQYF | many | TRBV9 | . | TRBJ2-7 | 14
TGCGCCAGCAGGATGGGACAGGGTTGGACTGAAGCTTTCTTT | CASRMGQGWTEAFF | . | TRBV5-1 | TRBD1 | TRBJ1-1 | 14
TGTGCCAGCAATTGGGTGGGCACTGAAGCTTTCTTT | CASNWVGTEAFF | medium-sized | TRBV6-1 | . | TRBJ1-1 | 12
TGCGCCAGCACCAGCGGCTATGGCTACACCTTC | CASTSGYGYTF | . | TRBV5-1 | . | TRBJ1-2 | 11
TGCAGTGCTAGAGATGGGGTAGCGGGACCTCAAGAGACCCAGTACTTC | CSARDGVAGPQETQYF | many | TRBV20-1 | TRBD2 | TRBJ2-5 | 16
TGTGCCAGCAGCTTAACGGGGACAGATGAAGCTTTCTTT | CASSLTGTDEAFF | . | TRBV7-3 | TRBD1 | TRBJ1-1 | 13
TGCAGTGCTAGAGACCCCGGGAGGGATGCCTACGAGCAGTACTTC | CSARDPGRDAYEQYF | many | TRBV20-1 | TRBD2 | TRBJ2-7 | 15
TGTGCCAGCAGCCCACCCCGGACTACCCCTACCTACGAGCAGTACTTC | CASSPPRTTPTYEQYF | medium-sized | TRBV7-2 | . | TRBJ2-7 | 16
TGCAGTGCTATACCGGGGAGCTTGCCCCAGCATTTT | CSAIPGSLPQHF | . | TRBV20-1 | . | TRBJ1-5 | 12
TGCGCCAGCAGTGAGACGGAGAACACTGAAGCTTTCTTT | CASSETENTEAFF | medium-sized | TRBV10-2 | . | TRBJ1-1 | 13
TGTGCCAGCACTATAACTAACTTACTAGCGGAAAACTACGAGCAGTACTTC | CASTITNLLAENYEQYF | . | TRBV6-5 | TRBD2 | TRBJ2-7 | 17
TGTGCCAGCAGTGTAACGGGACTAGGGCTCTACGAGCAGTACTTC | CASSVTGLGLYEQYF | . | TRBV28 | TRBD2 | TRBJ2-7 | 15
TGCGCCAGCAGTGAGGATCAGAGGGCTGAGCAGTTCTTC | CASSEDQRAEQFF | medium-sized | TRBV10-1 | . | TRBJ2-1 | 13
TGCGCCAGCAGCGTAGTGTCGGAAGCGACAAGGGCTGTGAAGTTCTTC | CASSVVSEATRAVKFF | . | TRBV10-2 | . | TRBJ2-1 | 16
TGTGCCAGCTCACAAGGGACAGGGGGAAGCTACGAGCAGTACTTC | CASSQGTGGSYEQYF | . | TRBV18 | TRBD1 | TRBJ2-7 | 15
TGCGACAGCAGCTGGGGATCTAACACTGAAACTTTCTTT | CDSSWGSNTETFF | . | TRBV5-1 | . | TRBJ1-1 | 13
TGCAGTGCTAGAGAGAACTCAGCGGTCTCCTACGAGCAGTACTTC | CSARENSAVSYEQYF | many | TRBV20-1 | . | TRBJ2-7 | 15
TGCGCCAGCAGCCATTTATACAGGACCGAGCAGTACTTC | CASSHLYRTEQYF | . | TRBV4-3 | . | TRBJ2-7 | 13
TGTGCCAGCAGCTTAAACCCTATCTCCTACAATGAGCAGTTCTTC | CASSLNPISYNEQFF | many | TRBV7-3 | . | TRBJ2-1 | 15
TGTGCCAGCAGCCTGACAGGGGGCAGCTCAGATACGCAGTATTTT | CASSLTGGSSDTQYF | . | TRBV6-1 | TRBD1 | TRBJ2-3 | 15
TGTGCCAGCAGTCCACAGGGCGAGGGCCTTGGCTACACCTTC | CASSPQGEGLGYTF | medium-sized | TRBV27 | . | TRBJ1-2 | 14
TGTGCCAGCAGCTTAACAGGGGGCGCCTGGAGCGAGCAGTACTTC | CASSLTGGAWSEQYF | few | TRBV28 | TRBD1 | TRBJ2-7 | 15
TGTGCCAGCAGCTCTAGCGGCAGCACAGATACGCAGTATTTT | CASSSSGSTDTQYF | many | TRBV7-9 | TRBD2 | TRBJ2-3 | 14
TGTGCCACCAGTAAGGGCGGAACAAGTAACTATGGCTACACCTTC | CATSKGGTSNYGYTF | medium-sized | TRBV24-1 | . | TRBJ1-2 | 15
TGTGCCAGCAGCTTGCCGGGGCTCTGCAATTCACCCCTCCACTTT | CASSLPGLCNSPLHF | . | TRBV7-9 | . | TRBJ1-6 | 15
TGTGCCAGCAGTTCGGCCATCAGGGAAGCTTTCTTT | CASSSAIREAFF | . | TRBV6-2/TRBV6-3 | . | TRBJ1-1 | 12
TGCAGTGCGGAAGGGACGGTAAACTACAATGAGCAGTTCTTC | CSAEGTVNYNEQFF | many | TRBV20-1 | . | TRBJ2-1 | 14
TGTGCCAGCAGCGTAGACGGGACCGAGCAGTACTTC | CASSVDGTEQYF | few | TRBV9 | . | TRBJ2-7 | 12
TGCAGTGCTACTGGCCAGCGGGACTTAATCGAGCGAGAGCAGTACTTC | CSATGQRDLIEREQYF | . | TRBV20-1 | TRBD2 | TRBJ2-7 | 16
TGCAGTGCTAGAGATAGCGGCAGGGGGAATTCACCCCTCCACTTT | CSARDSGRGNSPLHF | medium-sized | TRBV20-1 | TRBD1 | TRBJ1-6 | 15
TGTGCCACCAAAAAGACAGGGACCTACAATGGGCAGTTCTTC | CATKKTGTYNGQFF | many | TRBV19 | TRBD1 | TRBJ2-1 | 14
TGCAGTGCTAGGTATTCGTCGGGAGGCCCCTACGAGCAGTACTTC | CSARYSSGGPYEQYF | . | TRBV20-1 | TRBD2 | TRBJ2-7 | 15
TGTGCCAGCAGATTAGAAGGGCGGTATGGGGCCAACGTCCTGACTTTC | CASRLEGRYGANVLTF | medium-sized | TRBV7-3 | . | TRBJ2-6 | 16
TGTGCCAGCAGTGCCCGGACACGCGATACTGAAGCTTTCTTT | CASSARTRDTEAFF | . | TRBV12-3/TRBV12-4 | . | TRBJ1-1 | 14
TGTGCCAGCAGTATAAACAGGGTCGGGCAGCCCCAGCATTTT | CASSINRVGQPQHF | medium-sized | TRBV12-3/TRBV12-4 | . | TRBJ1-5 | 14
TGCAGTGCTAGAGATGGGGGTTTCGGGAGGGCGAATCGCACAGATACGCAGTATTTT | CSARDGGFGRANRTDTQYF | . | TRBV20-1 | TRBD2 | TRBJ2-3 | 19
TGTGCCAGCAGTGACAGGGAGGAACGAGAGACCCAGTACTTC | CASSDREERETQYF | large | TRBV28 | . | TRBJ2-5 | 14
TGCGCCAGCAGTCCCTGGGGACTAGCGGCCGCGAACACCGGGGAGCTGTTTTTT | CASSPWGLAAANTGELFF | . | TRBV5-1 | TRBD2 | TRBJ2-2 | 18
TGTGCCAGCAGCTTGGGGCAGGGGTCGAAAGAGACCCAGTACTTC | CASSLGQGSKETQYF | many | TRBV11-3 | . | TRBJ2-5 | 15
TGCGCCAGCATTGGGGGGGATACGCAGTATTTT | CASIGGDTQYF | many | TRBV10-2 | . | TRBJ2-3 | 11
TGTGCCAGCCGGCCGGGAAGGGGGGCCCTGGAGACCCAGTACTTC | CASRPGRGALETQYF | many | TRBV7-3 | . | TRBJ2-5 | 15
TGTGCCAGCAGCTTGCCGGGAACTCAGAACACCGGGGAGCAGTTTTTT | CASSLPGTQNTGEQFF | . | TRBV5-5 | . | TRBJ2-2 | 16
TGTGCCAGCAGTAACCACCAAATGGCAGGAAATTATGGCTACACCTTC | CASSNHQMAGNYGYTF | . | TRBV28 | . | TRBJ1-2 | 16
TGTGCCAGTAGTATCGTGGTTGGCCTAGCGGGACCCACAGATACGCAGTATTTT | CASSIVVGLAGPTDTQYF | many | TRBV19 | TRBD2 | TRBJ2-3 | 18
TGCGGTGCTAGAGGGATAAGGGGAAGGACTGAAGCCTTCTTT | CGARGIRGRTEAFF | . | TRBV20-1 | . | TRBJ1-1 | 14
TGTGCCAGCAGTTTCTTGTTGAACACTGAAGCTTTCTTT | CASSFLLNTEAFF | . | TRBV6-1 | . | TRBJ1-1 | 13
TGTGCCACCAGTGATCCCCTGGGAGGGTACTATGGCTACACCTTC | CATSDPLGGYYGYTF | many | TRBV24-1 | . | TRBJ1-2 | 15
TGTGCCAGCAGCCAAGATTGGGGCCGCTCCCCCTACGAGCAGTACTTC | CASSQDWGRSPYEQYF | many | TRBV14 | . | TRBJ2-7 | 16
TGTGCCACCAGCAGAGATCGATATAGCCTCGGGGAAGAGACCCAGTACTTC | CATSRDRYSLGEETQYF | few | TRBV15 | . | TRBJ2-5 | 17